Reported below is one T cell receptor beta chain. Its specificity is unknown. A read error may produce the germline difference seen at one junction end. The sample comes from a study of cytomegalovirus exposure and HLA in healthy donors. Vbeta (60) and Jbeta (13) primers were used in the PCR. Sequenced by immunoSEQ multiplex PCR; TCRdb stores in-frame clones only, minus some. The sample includes around 100,000 clones, more than 70% of them seen just once. Whole-study results and caveats: Confirmation was obtained in vitro that a few CMV-associated chains are specific for CMV antigens. Cytomegalovirus-associated TCR beta chains were listed, numbering approximately 150.

Germline CDR1 reads SEHNR; CDR2 reads FQNEAQ (reference sequence). CDR3 size: 17 residues. This chain connects TRBV7-9 to TRBJ2-1, with 10 bases matching TRBD2. The sequence derives from a male donor in good health and CMV-seropositive. Specimen: PBMCs. This CDR3 is CSSSLAPASGSHNEQFF. DNA for the CDR3: TGTTCCAGCAGCTTAGCTCCGGCTAGCGGGAGCCACAATGAGCAGTTCTTC. Filled out from reference TRBV7-9 and TRBJ2-1, the complete variable domain reads DTGVSQNPRHKITKRGQNVTFRCDPISEHNRLYWYRQTLGQGPEFLTYFQNEAQLEKSRLLSDRFSAERPKGSFSTLEIQRTEQGDSAMYLCSSSLAPASGSHNEQFFGPGTRLTVL.